This TCR beta chain was found in a study of T cell changes during pregnancy in multiple sclerosis. This CDR3 spans 15 amino acids. V shed 3 bases and J shed 7 bases, with 18 bases lying between them. CDR1 and CDR2 from the germline V gene are KGHSH and LQKENI. This table comes from immunoSEQ multiplex PCR, and its TCRdb copy is limited to in-frame clones, with some not included. The table shows approximately 130,000 clones, with 90% to 95% occurring only once. The rearrangement links TRBV18 to TRBJ2-5; D not resolved. The receptor's source is a female donor with multiple sclerosis, enrolled in a pregnancy study. The starting material was peripheral blood, obtained before pregnancy. The CDR3 loop is CASSPGSSSTWTQYF. The DNA for the CDR3 is TGTGCCAGCTCACCGGGCTCCTCCTCGACCTGGACCCAGTACTTC.